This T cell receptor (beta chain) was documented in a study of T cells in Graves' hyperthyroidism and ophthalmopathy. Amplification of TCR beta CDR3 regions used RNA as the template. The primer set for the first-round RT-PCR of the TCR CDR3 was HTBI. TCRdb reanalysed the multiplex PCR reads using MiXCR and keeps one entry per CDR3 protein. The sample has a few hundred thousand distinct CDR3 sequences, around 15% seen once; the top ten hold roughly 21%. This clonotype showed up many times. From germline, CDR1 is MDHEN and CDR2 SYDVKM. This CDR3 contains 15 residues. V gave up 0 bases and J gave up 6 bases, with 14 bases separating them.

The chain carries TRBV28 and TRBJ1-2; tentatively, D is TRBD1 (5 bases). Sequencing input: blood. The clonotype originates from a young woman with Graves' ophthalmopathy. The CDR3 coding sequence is TGTGCCAGCAGTTTATGGCCCGGGACTTTGAATGGCTACACCTTC. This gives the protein CASSLWPGTLNGYTF.